Below are 20 T cell receptor beta chains sequenced from a single sample in a study of T cell clones after liver transplantation (dated by TCRdb to the late 2010s). The library was made by the immunoSEQ multiplex PCR assay. In TCRdb, the immuneACCESS table is reduced to in-frame sequences with V and J assigned. These tables do not hold every clone; where another copy was compared, an unresolved V gene accounts for under half, and the others remain unexplained. This sample has more than 65,000 clones in its table, and about 88% of those were observed once. The top ten hold roughly 2.5% of the sample. What this sample's time point label stands for: pre-transplant. Sequenced material: CD4+ T cells from blood, taken before liver transplant. These receptors all come from a human donor who received a liver transplant.

The chain employs TRBV7-2 and TRBJ2-2; 10 bases agree with TRBD2. After removal of 5 bases from V and 2 bases from J, the junction contained 11 bases not matched to a gene. CDR3 length: 18 residues. The germline V gene has CDR1 SGHTA and CDR2 FQGNSA. The CDR3 DNA reads as TGTGCCAGCAGCCCCCAGCCGGGACTAGCGACTAACACCGGGGAGCTGTTTTTT. Encoded protein: CASSPQPGLATNTGELFF.

The gene calls are TRBV7-2 and TRBJ1-5; D ambiguous. This CDR3 has 13 residues. V lost 2 bases to trimming and J lost 4 bases, with 6 bases between them. Germline V gene sequence: CDR1 SGHTA, CDR2 FQGNSA. This chain's CDR3 is CASSLSVNQPQHF. The CDR3 DNA reads TGTGCCAGCAGCTTATCGGTAAATCAGCCCCAGCATTTT.

This chain connects TRBV4-2 to TRBJ2-7, with TRBD1 identical over 7 bases. Germline trimming cut 0 bases from V and 5 bases from J; bases unmatched to any gene: 16. CDR3 length: 18 residues. The V gene's germline CDR1 is LGHNA and CDR2 YNFKEQ. CDR3: CASSQDPGGTGVGHEQYF. In DNA, the CDR3 is TGTGCCAGCAGCCAAGATCCCGGTGGCACAGGGGTAGGACACGAGCAGTACTTC.

The chain couples TRBV10-2 to TRBJ2-3; no reliable D call. Trimming cost V 3 bases and J 3 bases, with 16 bases left between them. Germline CDR1 and CDR2: WSHSY and SAAADI. The CDR3 covers 16 residues. CDR3 protein: CASSEGAIRATDTQYF. The DNA for the CDR3 is TGCGCCAGCAGTGAAGGAGCCATCCGGGCTACAGATACGCAGTATTTT.

This sequence joins TRBV2 and TRBJ2-3; the D is unclear. This CDR3 spans 16 amino acids. V lost 2 bases and J lost 0, with 12 bases in between. Germline V gene data show CDR1 as SNHLY and CDR2 as FYNNEI. The CDR3 bases are TGTGCCAGCAGTGAACTCCAGCTCCCGAGCACAGATACGCAGTATTTT. This codes for CASSELQLPSTDTQYF. Full variable domain (rest looked up from reference TRBV2 and TRBJ2-3): EPEVTQTPSHQVTQMGQEVILRCVPISNHLYFYWYRQILGQKVEFLVSFYNNEISEKSEIFDDQFSVERPDGSNFTLKIRSTKLEDSAMYFCASSELQLPSTDTQYFGPGTRLTVL.

This clone was picked up one time. J is TRBJ2-5 and V is TRBV2, with TRBD2 matching over 7 bases. The CDR3 runs 14 residues. Germline CDR1 reads SNHLY; CDR2 reads FYNNEI. V shed 5 bases, J shed 4 bases, and the junction held 7 bases outside the gene matches. The CDR3 nucleotides read TGTGCCAGCAGTCCCGGCGGGAGTCGAGAGACCCAGTACTTC. Its translation is CASSPGGSRETQYF.

Details on this clone: This specimen includes other DNA sequences encoding the same CDR3. This chain links TRBV5-1 with TRBJ2-1; no clear D. Trimming cost V 0 bases and J 7 bases, with 8 bases left between them. CDR1 and CDR2 from the germline V gene are SGHRS and YFSETQ. The CDR3 totals 13 residues. CDR3 sequence (DNA): TGCGCCAGCAGCTTGGGAGATAATAATGAGCAGTTCTTC. Its translation: CASSLGDNNEQFF.

The V gene is TRBV4-3, the J gene TRBJ2-7, with 8 positions matching TRBD1. This CDR3 is built from 15 residues. After removal of 1 base from V and 4 bases from J, the junction contained 6 bases not matched to a gene. CDR1 is LGHNA and CDR2 is YSLEER in the germline V gene. Here the CDR3 DNA reads TGCGCCAGCAGCCAAGCAGGGGGCTCGGAGTACGAGCAGTACTTC. Protein: CASSQAGGSEYEQYF.

The chain links TRBV7-2 to TRBJ2-3; 7 bases match TRBD1. J was trimmed by 9 bases and V by 4 bases; bases with no gene match: 16. CDR1 is SGHTA and CDR2 is FQGNSA in the germline V gene. The CDR3 has 16 residues. In DNA form, the CDR3 reads TGTGCCAGCAGCTCCCCAAGGGGGCGGGCCAAAGGAACGCAGTATTTT. It encodes CASSSPRGRAKGTQYF.

The chain carries TRBV5-1 and TRBJ1-1; D gene unclear. The germline V and J ends were trimmed by 4 bases and 3 bases, with 16 bases remaining between them. The CDR3 is 15 amino acids. CDR1 and CDR2 (germline): SGHRS, YFSETQ. CDR3 amino acids: CASSASGMLDTEAFF. DNA for the CDR3: TGCGCCAGCAGCGCCTCCGGGATGCTGGACACTGAAGCTTTCTTT.

The chain joins TRBV7-6 to TRBJ2-3, with 8 bases aligning to TRBD2. CDR3 length: 16 amino acids. The germline V gene has CDR1 SGHVS and CDR2 FNYEAQ. Trimming at V came to 1 base and at J to 5 bases, leaving 8 bases not matched to a gene. The CDR3 bases are TGTGCCAGCAGCTTAGGCAGCAGCGGGAGTGGAGATACGCAGTATTTT. Translation: CASSLGSSGSGDTQYF.

The chain is built from TRBV18 and TRBJ2-7; TRBD2 aligns across 8 bases. Losses at the gene ends were 3 bases for V and 3 bases for J; bases not matched to a gene: 4. CDR1 KGHSH and CDR2 LQKENI come from the germline V gene. The CDR3 has 14 amino acids. The CDR3 spells CASSPLAGLYEQYF. The CDR3 region has the DNA TGTGCCAGCTCACCTCTAGCGGGCCTCTACGAGCAGTACTTC. Combining the CDR3 with reference TRBV18 and TRBJ2-7 gives the whole variable domain NAGVMQNPRHLVRRRGQEARLRCSPMKGHSHVYWYRQLPEEGLKFMVYLQKENIIDESGMPKERFSAEFPKEGPSILRIQQVVRGDSAAYFCASSPLAGLYEQYFGPGTRLTVT.

The chain couples TRBV5-1 to TRBJ2-7; D is tentatively TRBD1 or TRBD2 (6 bases each). Germline V gives CDR1 SGHRS, CDR2 YFSETQ. The CDR3 is 15 residues long. V dropped 6 bases and J dropped 6 bases, with 22 bases sitting between them. The CDR3 DNA reads TGCGCCAGCATCCTCGCTTCGGCAGGGGAGGTCGAGCAGTACTTC. Translating gives CASILASAGEVEQYF.

The V call is TRBV25-1, the J call TRBJ1-6; 9 bases map to TRBD1. CDR3 length: 14 residues. Germline trimming cut 4 bases from V and 9 bases from J; bases unmatched to any gene: 4. Per germline, CDR1 MGHDK and CDR2 SYGVNS. CDR3 loop: CASSVQGASSPLHF. The CDR3 nucleotides are TGTGCCAGCAGTGTACAGGGGGCCAGTTCACCCCTCCACTTT.

V and J are TRBV28 and TRBJ1-2, with no clear D. V was clipped by 5 bases and J by 4 bases, with 14 bases between them. The CDR3 runs to 14 residues. CDR1 and CDR2 (germline): MDHEN, SYDVKM. The CDR3: CASSLSKRVYGYTF. The CDR3 DNA follows: TGTGCCAGCAGTCTTTCGAAGAGGGTCTATGGCTACACCTTC.

The genes are TRBV27 and TRBJ2-5; no definite D call. V was pared by 0 bases and J by 5 bases, with 10 bases between. CDR1 is MNHEY and CDR2 is SMNVEV in the germline V gene (reference sequence). This CDR3 is built from 14 residues. This chain's CDR3 is CASSLSVPLETQYF. The CDR3 bases are TGTGCCAGCAGTTTATCCGTCCCGCTGGAGACCCAGTACTTC.

This chain links TRBV4-3 with TRBJ2-1, with 7 bases identical to TRBD2. The V and J ends lost 0 bases and 2 bases, in that order; junction bases with no gene match: 10. Germline values: CDR1 LGHNA, CDR2 YSLEER. This CDR3 contains 18 residues. In nucleotides, the CDR3 is TGCGCCAGCAGCCAAGATGGGGGGGTAGCGGGCCCCTACAATGAGCAGTTCTTC. This encodes CASSQDGGVAGPYNEQFF.

The rearrangement uses TRBV5-4 and TRBJ2-1; 10 bases are a match to TRBD1. This CDR3 spans 15 amino acids. V was clipped by 4 bases and J by 8 bases; unmatched bases: 9. The germline gives CDR1 SGHNT, CDR2 YYREEE (reference sequence). CDR3 bases: TGTGCCAGCAGCCCCGGGACAGGGGACCGCTATGAGCAGTTCTTC. Translation: CASSPGTGDRYEQFF.

The chain is built from TRBV28 and TRBJ1-3; D unresolved. The CDR3 has 14 residues. Deletions cut 7 bases from V and 4 bases from J, with 14 bases between. Looked up from germline, CDR1 is MDHEN and CDR2 is SYDVKM. The CDR3 sequence is CASTAGRGGNTIYF. In DNA form, the CDR3 reads TGTGCCAGCACCGCGGGCCGAGGGGGAAACACCATATATTTT.

This clone was seen a few times. The V and J genes are TRBV6-1 and TRBJ2-3, with D perhaps TRBD1 (5 bases). The ends were cut back, 4 bases at V and 5 bases at J, with 10 bases in the middle. The CDR3 sequence is 13 residues long. Germline V gives CDR1 MNHNS, CDR2 SASEGT. CDR3 sequence: CASSGRAEDTQYF. The CDR3 DNA sequence: TGTGCCAGCAGTGGCAGGGCAGAAGATACGCAGTATTTT.